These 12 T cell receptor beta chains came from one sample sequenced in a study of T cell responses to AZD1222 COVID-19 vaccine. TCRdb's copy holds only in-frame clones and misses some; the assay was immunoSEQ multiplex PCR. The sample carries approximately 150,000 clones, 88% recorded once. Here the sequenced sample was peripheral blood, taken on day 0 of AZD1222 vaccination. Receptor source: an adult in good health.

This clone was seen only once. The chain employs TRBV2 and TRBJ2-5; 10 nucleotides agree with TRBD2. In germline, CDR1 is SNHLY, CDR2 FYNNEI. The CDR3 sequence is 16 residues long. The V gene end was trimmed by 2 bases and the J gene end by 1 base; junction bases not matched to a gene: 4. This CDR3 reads CASSEMLAGAQETQYF. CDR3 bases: TGTGCCAGCAGTGAAATGCTAGCGGGAGCCCAAGAGACCCAGTACTTC.

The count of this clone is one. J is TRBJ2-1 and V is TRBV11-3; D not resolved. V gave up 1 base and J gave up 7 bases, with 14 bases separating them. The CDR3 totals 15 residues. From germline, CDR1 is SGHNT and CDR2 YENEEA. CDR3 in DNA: TGTGCCAGCAGCTTAGGGGCTGCGACTGCAAATGAGCAGTTCTTC. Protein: CASSLGAATANEQFF.

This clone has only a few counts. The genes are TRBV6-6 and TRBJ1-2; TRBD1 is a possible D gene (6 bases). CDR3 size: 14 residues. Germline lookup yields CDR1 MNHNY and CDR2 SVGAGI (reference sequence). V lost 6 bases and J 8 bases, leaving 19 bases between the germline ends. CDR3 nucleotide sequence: TGTGCCAGCAGCTCCGGGACACCACTCTGGGGCTACACCTTC. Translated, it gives CASSSGTPLWGYTF.

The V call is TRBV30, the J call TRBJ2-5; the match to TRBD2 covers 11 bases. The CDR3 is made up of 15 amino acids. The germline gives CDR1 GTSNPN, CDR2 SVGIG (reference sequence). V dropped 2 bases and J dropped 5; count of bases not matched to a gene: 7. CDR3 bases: TGTGCCTGGAGTTTCACTAGCGGGAGTTTTGAGACCCAGTACTTC. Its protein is CAWSFTSGSFETQYF.

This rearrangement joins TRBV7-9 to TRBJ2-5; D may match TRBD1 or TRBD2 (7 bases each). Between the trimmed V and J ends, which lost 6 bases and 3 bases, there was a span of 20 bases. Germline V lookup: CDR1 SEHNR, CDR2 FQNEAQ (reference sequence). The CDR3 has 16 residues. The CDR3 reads CASSQGGPGLKETQYF. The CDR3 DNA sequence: TGTGCCAGCAGTCAGGGGGGACCGGGACTAAAAGAGACCCAGTACTTC.

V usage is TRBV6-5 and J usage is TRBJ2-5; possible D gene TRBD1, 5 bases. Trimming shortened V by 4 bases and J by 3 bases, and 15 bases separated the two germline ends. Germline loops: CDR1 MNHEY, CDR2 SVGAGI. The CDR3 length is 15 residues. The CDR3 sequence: CASSWLGQGKETQYF. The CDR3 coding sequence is TGTGCCAGCAGTTGGCTCGGACAAGGGAAAGAGACCCAGTACTTC.

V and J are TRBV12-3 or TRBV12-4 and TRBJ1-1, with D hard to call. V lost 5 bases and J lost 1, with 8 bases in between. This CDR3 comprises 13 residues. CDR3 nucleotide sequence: TGTGCCAGCAGTGTCAAGGCGAACACTGAAGCTTTCTTT. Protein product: CASSVKANTEAFF.

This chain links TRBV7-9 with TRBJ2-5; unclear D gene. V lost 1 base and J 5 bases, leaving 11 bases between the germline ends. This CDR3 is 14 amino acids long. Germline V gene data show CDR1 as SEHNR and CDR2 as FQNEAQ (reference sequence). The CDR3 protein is CASSLGGLGETQYF. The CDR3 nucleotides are TGTGCCAGCAGCTTAGGCGGCTTGGGTGAGACCCAGTACTTC.

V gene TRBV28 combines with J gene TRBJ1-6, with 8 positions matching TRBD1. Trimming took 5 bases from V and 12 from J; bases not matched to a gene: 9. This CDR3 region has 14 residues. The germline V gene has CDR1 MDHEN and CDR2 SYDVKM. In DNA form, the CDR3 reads TGTGCCAGCAGTCTGGGACAGGTTTGGTTACCCCTCCACTTT. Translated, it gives CASSLGQVWLPLHF.

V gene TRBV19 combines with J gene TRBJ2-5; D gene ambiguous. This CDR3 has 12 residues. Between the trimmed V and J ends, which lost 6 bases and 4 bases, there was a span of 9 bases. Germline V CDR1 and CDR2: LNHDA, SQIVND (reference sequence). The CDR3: CASRQVGETQYF. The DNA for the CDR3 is TGTGCCAGTAGGCAGGTTGGAGAGACCCAGTACTTC.

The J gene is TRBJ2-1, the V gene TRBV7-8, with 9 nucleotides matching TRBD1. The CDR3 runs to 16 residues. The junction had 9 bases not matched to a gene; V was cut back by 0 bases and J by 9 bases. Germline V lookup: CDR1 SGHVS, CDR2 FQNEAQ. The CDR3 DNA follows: TGTGCCAGCAGCTTAGCCTCGATTGACAGGGGGAGTGAGCAGTTCTTC. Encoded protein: CASSLASIDRGSEQFF.

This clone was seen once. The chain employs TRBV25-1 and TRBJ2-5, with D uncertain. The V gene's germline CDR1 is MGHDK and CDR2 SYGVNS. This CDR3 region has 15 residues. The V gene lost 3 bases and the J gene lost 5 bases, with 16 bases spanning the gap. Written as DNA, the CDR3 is TGTGCCAGCAGTGAGTCAAGAGGTGTTACGGAGACCCAGTACTTC. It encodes CASSESRGVTETQYF.